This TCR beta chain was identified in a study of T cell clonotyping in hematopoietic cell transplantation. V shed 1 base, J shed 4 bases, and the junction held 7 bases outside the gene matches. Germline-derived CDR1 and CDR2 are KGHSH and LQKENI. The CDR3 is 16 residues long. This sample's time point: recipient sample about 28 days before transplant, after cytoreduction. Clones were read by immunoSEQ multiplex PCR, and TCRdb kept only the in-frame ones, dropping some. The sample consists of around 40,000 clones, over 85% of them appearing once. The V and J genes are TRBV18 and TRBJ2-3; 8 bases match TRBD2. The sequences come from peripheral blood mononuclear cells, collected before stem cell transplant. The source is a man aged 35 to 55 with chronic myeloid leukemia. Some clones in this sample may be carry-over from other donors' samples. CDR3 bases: TGTGCCAGCTCACCACAATTAACGGGGGGGCCAGATACGCAGTATTTT. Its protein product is CASSPQLTGGPDTQYF.